This T cell receptor (beta chain) was sequenced during a study of identical twins. Germline V gene sequence: CDR1 SEHNR, CDR2 FQNEAQ (reference sequence). CDR3 length equals 13 residues. With 5 bases removed from V and 6 bases from J, the gap between germline ends came to 14 bases. MiXCR, run by TCRdb on the 5' RACE reads, gives a single entry per CDR3 protein. Here the sample spans about 890,000 distinct CDR3 sequences, 9% to 15% being singletons. The sample also formed part of further work on yellow fever vaccine responses in identical twins.

The sequencing input was PBMCs. The rearrangement links TRBV7-9 to TRBJ2-7, with D possibly TRBD2 on 6 matching bases. This TCR was recovered from a woman aged 18-30 years in good health. The CDR3 bases are TGTGCCAGCAGCCCTAGACTAGGAGGCGAGCAGTACGTC. Amino acid sequence: CASSPRLGGEQYV.